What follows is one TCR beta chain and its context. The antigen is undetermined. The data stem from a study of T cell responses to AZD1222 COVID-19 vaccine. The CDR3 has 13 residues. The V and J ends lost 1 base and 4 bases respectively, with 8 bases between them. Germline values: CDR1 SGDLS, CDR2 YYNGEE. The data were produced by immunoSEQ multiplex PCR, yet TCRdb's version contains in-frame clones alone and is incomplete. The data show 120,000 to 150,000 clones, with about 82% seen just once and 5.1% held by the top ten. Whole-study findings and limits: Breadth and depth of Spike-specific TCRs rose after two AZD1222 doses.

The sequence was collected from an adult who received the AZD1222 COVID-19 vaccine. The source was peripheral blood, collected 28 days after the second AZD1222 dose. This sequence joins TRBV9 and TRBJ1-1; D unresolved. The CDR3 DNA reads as TGTGCCAGCAGCGTACACGGTACCACTGAAGCTTTCTTT. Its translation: CASSVHGTTEAFF. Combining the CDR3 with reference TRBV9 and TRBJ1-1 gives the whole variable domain DSGVTQTPKHLITATGQRVTLRCSPRSGDLSVYWYQQSLDQGLQFLIQYYNGEERAKGNILERFSAQQFPDLHSELNLSSLELGDSALYFCASSVHGTTEAFFGQGTRLTVV.